One and the same sample provided the 3 T cell receptor beta chains below, sequenced in a study of cytomegalovirus exposure and HLA in healthy donors. The PCR contained 60 Vbeta and 13 Jbeta primers. Profiling relied on immunoSEQ multiplex PCR, and the TCRdb table lists in-frame clones only, not all of them. The sample carries approximately 100,000 clones, 70% to 80% recorded once. The sequenced sample was PBMCs. These receptors were collected from a female donor in good health and CMV-seropositive.

The chain has TRBV18 and TRBJ1-4, with D unresolved. In germline, CDR1 is KGHSH, CDR2 LQKENI. Trimming stripped 6 bases from V and 4 bases from J, with 12 bases between. The CDR3 has 14 residues. The CDR3 sequence: CASSPGRNNEKLFF. In DNA form, the CDR3 reads TGTGCCAGCTCCCCGGGGAGGAATAATGAAAAACTGTTTTTT. Combining the CDR3 with reference TRBV18 and TRBJ1-4 gives the whole variable domain NAGVMQNPRHLVRRRGQEARLRCSPMKGHSHVYWYRQLPEEGLKFMVYLQKENIIDESGMPKERFSAEFPKEGPSILRIQQVVRGDSAAYFCASSPGRNNEKLFFGSGTQLSVL.

About this clone itself: A read error may account for a junction end that differs from germline. This chain joins TRBV7-9 and TRBJ2-1; a possible D gene is TRBD2 (5 bases). Germline V gene sequence: CDR1 SEHNR, CDR2 FQNEAQ (reference sequence). CDR3 length: 11 residues. This chain's CDR3 is CSSSLAREQFF. The CDR3 nucleotides are TGTTCCAGCAGCTTAGCGCGTGAGCAGTTCTTC.

This clone was seen only once. The chain combines TRBV11-2 with TRBJ2-3; a possible D gene is TRBD2 (5 bases). Germline V lookup: CDR1 SGHAT, CDR2 FQNNGV. Trimming pared 5 bases from V and 2 bases from J, leaving 17 bases between. The CDR3 is 16 residues long. The CDR3 here is CASSEGLSPSTDTQYF. In DNA form, the CDR3 reads TGTGCCAGCAGCGAAGGACTCTCACCTTCCACAGATACGCAGTATTTT.